This TCR beta chain was captured by sequencing in a study of cytomegalovirus exposure and HLA in healthy donors. Study background: Most donors, roughly 82% of some 400 genotyped, fell in the Caucasian-associated ancestry cluster.

In germline, CDR1 is SGHNT, CDR2 YYREEE (reference sequence). CDR3 length: 13 residues. V was cut by 1 base and J by 11 bases, with 15 bases left in between. Concerning this clone itself: Its specificity is unknown.

Primers for the PCR totalled 60 Vbeta and 13 Jbeta. Assay: immunoSEQ multiplex PCR; the TCRdb copy retains only in-frame clones and omits some. The sample carries about 120,000 clones, around 82% recorded once. The study's findings and limits: Most TCR beta V segments were productive about 87% or about 30% of the time in an earlier analysis. A link between a missense DCLRE1C variant and TCR beta V- and J-gene trimming emerged from a later analysis. Among TCR beta chains, those listed as cytomegalovirus-associated numbered around 160.

The clonotype comes from a woman in her thirties or forties in good health and CMV-seropositive. The rearrangement joins TRBV5-4 to TRBJ1-2; D may be TRBD1 (5 bases). The specimen was PBMCs. The CDR3 DNA follows: TGTGCCAGCAGCTTGATTCGCACCAAGGGGTACACCTTC. This codes for CASSLIRTKGYTF.